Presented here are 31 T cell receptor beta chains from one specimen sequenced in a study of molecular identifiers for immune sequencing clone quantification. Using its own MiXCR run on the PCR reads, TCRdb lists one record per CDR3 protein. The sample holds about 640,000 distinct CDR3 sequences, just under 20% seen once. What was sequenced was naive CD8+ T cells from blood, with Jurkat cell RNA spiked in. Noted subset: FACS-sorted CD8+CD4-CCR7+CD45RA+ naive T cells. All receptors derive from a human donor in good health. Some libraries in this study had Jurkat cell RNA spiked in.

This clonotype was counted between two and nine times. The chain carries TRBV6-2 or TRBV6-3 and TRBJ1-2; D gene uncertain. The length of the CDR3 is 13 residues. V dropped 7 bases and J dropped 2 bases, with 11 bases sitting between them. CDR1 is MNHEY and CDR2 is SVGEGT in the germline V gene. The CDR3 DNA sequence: TGTGCCAGCAACCACTGGCAGAACTATGGCTACACCTTC. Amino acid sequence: CASNHWQNYGYTF.

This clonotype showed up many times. CDR3 in DNA: TGCGCCAGCAGTTTGACCGGGACCTTTGACGAGCAGTACTTC. As protein: CASSLTGTFDEQYF. The gene calls are TRBV5-1 and TRBJ2-7; D assignment may be TRBD1 or TRBD2 (5 bases each). Germline CDR1 and CDR2: SGHRS and YFSETQ. With 5 bases removed from V and 5 bases from J, the gap between germline ends came to 17 bases. CDR3 length: 14 residues.

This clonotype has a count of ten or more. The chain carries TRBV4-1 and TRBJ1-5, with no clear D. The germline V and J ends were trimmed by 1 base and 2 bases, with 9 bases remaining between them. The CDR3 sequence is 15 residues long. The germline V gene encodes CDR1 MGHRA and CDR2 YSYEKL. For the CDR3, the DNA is TGCGCCAGCAGCCAAGTCTACAGCGGCAATCAGCCCCAGCATTTT. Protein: CASSQVYSGNQPQHF.

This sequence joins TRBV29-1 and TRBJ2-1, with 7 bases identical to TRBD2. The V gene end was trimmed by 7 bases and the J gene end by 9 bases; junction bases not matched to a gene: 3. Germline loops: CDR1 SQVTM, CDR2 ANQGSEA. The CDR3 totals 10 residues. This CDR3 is CSGGGSEQFF. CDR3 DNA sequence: TGCAGCGGGGGAGGGTCTGAGCAGTTCTTC.

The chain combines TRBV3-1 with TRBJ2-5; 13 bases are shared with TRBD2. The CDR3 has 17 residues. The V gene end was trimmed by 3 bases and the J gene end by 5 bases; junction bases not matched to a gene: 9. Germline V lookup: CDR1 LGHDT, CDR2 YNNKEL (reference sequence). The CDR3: CASSHDRLAGGEETQYF. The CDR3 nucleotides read TGTGCCAGCAGCCATGATCGACTAGCGGGGGGAGAGGAGACCCAGTACTTC.

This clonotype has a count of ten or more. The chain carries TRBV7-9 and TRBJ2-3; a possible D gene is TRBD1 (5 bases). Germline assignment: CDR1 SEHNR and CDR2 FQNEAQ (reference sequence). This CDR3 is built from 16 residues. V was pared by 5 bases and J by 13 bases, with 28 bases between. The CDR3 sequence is CASSLMTDKAQRYKYF. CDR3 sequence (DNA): TGTGCCAGCAGCCTAATGACAGATAAGGCACAGAGGTACAAGTATTTT. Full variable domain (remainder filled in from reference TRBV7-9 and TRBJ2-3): DTGVSQNPRHKITKRGQNVTFRCDPISEHNRLYWYRQTLGQGPEFLTYFQNEAQLEKSRLLSDRFSAERPKGSFSTLEIQRTEQGDSAMYLCASSLMTDKAQRYKYFGPGTRLTVL.

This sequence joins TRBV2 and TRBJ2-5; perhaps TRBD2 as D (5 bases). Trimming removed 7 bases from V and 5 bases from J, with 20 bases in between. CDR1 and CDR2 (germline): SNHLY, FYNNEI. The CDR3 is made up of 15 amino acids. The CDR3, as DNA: TGTGCCAGCAACCATAGATCCCGGGGAAGTGAGACCCAGTACTTC. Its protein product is CASNHRSRGSETQYF.

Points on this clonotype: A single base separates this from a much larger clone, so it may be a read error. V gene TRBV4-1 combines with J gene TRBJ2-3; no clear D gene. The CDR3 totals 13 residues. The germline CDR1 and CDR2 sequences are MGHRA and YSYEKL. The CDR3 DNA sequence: TGCGCCAGCAGCCAAACGACTCCAGATACGCAGGATTTT. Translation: CASSQTTPDTQDF.

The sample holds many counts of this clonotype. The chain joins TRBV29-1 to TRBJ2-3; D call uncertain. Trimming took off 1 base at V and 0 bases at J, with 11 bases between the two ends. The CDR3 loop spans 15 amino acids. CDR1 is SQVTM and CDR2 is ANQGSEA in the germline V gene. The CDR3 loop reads CSVEGRSTSTDTQYF. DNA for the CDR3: TGCAGCGTTGAAGGACGATCAACTAGCACAGATACGCAGTATTTT.

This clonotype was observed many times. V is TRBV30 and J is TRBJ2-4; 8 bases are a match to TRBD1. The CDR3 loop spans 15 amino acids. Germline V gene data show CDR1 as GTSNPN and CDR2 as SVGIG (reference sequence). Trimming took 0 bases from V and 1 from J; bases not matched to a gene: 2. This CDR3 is CAWSVRTGAKNIQYF. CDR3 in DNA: TGTGCCTGGAGTGTAAGGACAGGGGCCAAAAACATTCAGTACTTC.

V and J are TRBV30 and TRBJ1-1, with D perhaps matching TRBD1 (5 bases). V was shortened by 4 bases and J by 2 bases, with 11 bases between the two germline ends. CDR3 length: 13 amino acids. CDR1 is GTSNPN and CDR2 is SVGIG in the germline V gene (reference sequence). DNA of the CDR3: TGTGCCTGGAAGGCGGGGGTTAACACTGAAGCTTTCTTT. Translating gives CAWKAGVNTEAFF.

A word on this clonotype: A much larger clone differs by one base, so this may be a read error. CDR3 sequence: CAGSTRNTEAFF. The CDR3 bases are TGTGCCGGCAGTACTAGGAACACTGAAGCTTTCTTT. This sequence joins TRBV27 and TRBJ1-1; D ambiguous. The V gene's germline CDR1 is MNHEY and CDR2 SMNVEV (reference sequence). The CDR3 consists of 12 residues.

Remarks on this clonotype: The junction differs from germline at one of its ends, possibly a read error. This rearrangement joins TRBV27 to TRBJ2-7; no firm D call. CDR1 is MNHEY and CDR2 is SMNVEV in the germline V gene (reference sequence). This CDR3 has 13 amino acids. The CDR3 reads CASSLGYSHEQYF. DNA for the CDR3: TGTGCCAGCAGTTTGGGGTACTCCCACGAGCAGTACTTC.

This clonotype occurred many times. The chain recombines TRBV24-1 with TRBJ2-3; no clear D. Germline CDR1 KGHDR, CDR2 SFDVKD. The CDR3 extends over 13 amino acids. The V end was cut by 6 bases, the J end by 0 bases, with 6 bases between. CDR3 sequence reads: CATSFSSTDTQYF. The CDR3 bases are TGTGCCACCAGTTTTAGCAGCACAGATACGCAGTATTTT.

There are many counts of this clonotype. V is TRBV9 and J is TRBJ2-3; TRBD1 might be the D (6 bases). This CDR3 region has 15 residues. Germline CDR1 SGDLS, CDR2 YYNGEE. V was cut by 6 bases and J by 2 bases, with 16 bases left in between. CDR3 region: CASTESGTPTDTQYF. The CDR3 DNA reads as TGTGCCAGCACCGAATCCGGGACACCCACAGATACGCAGTATTTT.

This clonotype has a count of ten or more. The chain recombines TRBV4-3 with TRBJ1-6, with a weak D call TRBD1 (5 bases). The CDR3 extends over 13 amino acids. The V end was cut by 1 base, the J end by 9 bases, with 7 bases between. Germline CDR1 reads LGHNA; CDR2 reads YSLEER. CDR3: CASSQVGVSPLHF. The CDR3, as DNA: TGCGCCAGCAGCCAAGTGGGGGTTTCACCCCTCCACTTT.

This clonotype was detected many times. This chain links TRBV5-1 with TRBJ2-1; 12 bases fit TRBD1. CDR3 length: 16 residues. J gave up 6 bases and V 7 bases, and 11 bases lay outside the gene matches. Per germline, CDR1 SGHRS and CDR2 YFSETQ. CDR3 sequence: CASHFPGQGASNEQFF. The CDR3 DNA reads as TGCGCCAGCCACTTCCCGGGACAGGGGGCTTCCAATGAGCAGTTCTTC.

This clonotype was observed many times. CDR3 in amino acids: CASQPGPMNTEAFF. The CDR3 region has the DNA TGTGCCAGCCAGCCGGGCCCAATGAACACTGAAGCTTTCTTT. The V and J genes are TRBV2 and TRBJ1-1, with D uncertain. V lost 8 bases to trimming and J lost 0 bases, with 13 bases between them. Germline lookup yields CDR1 SNHLY and CDR2 FYNNEI. The CDR3 has 14 residues.

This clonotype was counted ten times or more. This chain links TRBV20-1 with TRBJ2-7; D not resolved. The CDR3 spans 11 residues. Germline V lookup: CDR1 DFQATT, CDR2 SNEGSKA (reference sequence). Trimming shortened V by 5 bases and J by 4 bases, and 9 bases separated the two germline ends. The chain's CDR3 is CSAVRDYEQYF. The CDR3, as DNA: TGCAGTGCTGTCAGAGATTACGAGCAGTACTTC.

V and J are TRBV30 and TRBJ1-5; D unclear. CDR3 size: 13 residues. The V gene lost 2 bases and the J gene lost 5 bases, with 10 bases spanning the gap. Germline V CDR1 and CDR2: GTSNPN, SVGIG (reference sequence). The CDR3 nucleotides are TGTGCCTGGAGTCACGGAATGTATCAGCCCCAGCATTTT. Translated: CAWSHGMYQPQHF.

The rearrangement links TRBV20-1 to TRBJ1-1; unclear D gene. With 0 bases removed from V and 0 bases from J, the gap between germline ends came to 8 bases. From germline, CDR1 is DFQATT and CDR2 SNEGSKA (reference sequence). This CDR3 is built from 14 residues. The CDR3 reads CSARDIGVNTEAFF. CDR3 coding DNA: TGCAGTGCTAGAGACATTGGGGTGAACACTGAAGCTTTCTTT.

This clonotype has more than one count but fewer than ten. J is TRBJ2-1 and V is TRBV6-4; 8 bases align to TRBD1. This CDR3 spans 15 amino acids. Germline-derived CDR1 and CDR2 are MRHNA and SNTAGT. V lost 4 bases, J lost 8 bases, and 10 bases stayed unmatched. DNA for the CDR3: TGTGCCAGCAGTGCCGGGGGCAGGGGGCTGGATGAGCAGTTCTTC. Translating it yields CASSAGGRGLDEQFF.

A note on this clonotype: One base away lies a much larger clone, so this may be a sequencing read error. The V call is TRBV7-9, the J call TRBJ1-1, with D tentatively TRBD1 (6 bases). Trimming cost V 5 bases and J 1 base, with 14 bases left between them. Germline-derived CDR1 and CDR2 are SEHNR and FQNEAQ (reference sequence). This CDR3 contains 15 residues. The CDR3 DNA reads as TGTGCCAGCAGCCTTCAGGACAGCTCGAACACTGAAGCTTTCTTT. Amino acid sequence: CASSLQDSSNTEAFF. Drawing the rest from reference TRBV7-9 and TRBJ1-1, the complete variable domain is DTGVSQNPRHKITKRGQNVTFRCDPISEHNRLYWYRQTLGQGPEFLTYFQNEAQLEKSRLLSDRFSAERPKGSFSTLEIQRTEQGDSAMYLCASSLQDSSNTEAFFGQGTRLTVV.

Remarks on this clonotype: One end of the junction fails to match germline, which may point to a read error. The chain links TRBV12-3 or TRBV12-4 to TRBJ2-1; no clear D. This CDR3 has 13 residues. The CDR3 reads CVSSLENYNEQFF. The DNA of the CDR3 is TGTGTCAGCAGTTTGGAGAACTACAATGAGCAGTTCTTC.

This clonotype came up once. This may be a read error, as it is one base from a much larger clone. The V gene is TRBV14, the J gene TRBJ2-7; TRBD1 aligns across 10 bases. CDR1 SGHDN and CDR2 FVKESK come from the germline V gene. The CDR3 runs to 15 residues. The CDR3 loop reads CASSPGQGFAYEQHF. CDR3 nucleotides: TGTGCCAGCAGCCCGGGACAGGGGTTCGCCTACGAGCAGCACTTC. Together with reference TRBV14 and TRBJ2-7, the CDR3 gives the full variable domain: EAGVTQFPSHSVIEKGQTVTLRCDPISGHDNLYWYRRVMGKEIKFLLHFVKESKQDESGMPNNRFLAERTGGTYSTLKVQPAELEDSGVYFCASSPGQGFAYEQHFGPGTRLTVT.

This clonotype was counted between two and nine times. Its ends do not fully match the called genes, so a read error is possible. The DNA for the CDR3 is TGTGTCAGCAGCGCCGAGCTGGGTGACACAGATACGCAGTATTTT. Protein sequence: CVSSAELGDTDTQYF. This chain uses TRBV11-2 with TRBJ2-3; D is ambiguous. This CDR3 spans 15 amino acids. Per germline, CDR1 SGHAT and CDR2 FQNNGV.

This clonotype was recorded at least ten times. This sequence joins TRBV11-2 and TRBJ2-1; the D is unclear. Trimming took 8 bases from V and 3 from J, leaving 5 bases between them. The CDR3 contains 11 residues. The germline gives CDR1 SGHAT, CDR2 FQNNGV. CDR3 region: CASYLYNEQFF. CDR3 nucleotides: TGTGCCAGCTACCTCTACAATGAGCAGTTCTTC.

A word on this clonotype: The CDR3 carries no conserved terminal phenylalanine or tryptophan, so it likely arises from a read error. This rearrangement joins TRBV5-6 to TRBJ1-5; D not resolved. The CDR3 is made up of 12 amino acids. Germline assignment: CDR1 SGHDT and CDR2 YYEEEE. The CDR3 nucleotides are TGTGCCAGCAGCAGGGTCGATCAGTCCCAGCATCTT. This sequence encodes CASSRVDQSQHL.

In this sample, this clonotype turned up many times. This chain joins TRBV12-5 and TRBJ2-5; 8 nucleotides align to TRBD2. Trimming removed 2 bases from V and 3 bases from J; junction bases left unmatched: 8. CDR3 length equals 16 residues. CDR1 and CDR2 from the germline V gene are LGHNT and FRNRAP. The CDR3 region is CASGLSTGGPEETQYF. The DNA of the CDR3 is TGTGCTAGTGGTTTGTCCACGGGAGGGCCGGAAGAGACCCAGTACTTC.

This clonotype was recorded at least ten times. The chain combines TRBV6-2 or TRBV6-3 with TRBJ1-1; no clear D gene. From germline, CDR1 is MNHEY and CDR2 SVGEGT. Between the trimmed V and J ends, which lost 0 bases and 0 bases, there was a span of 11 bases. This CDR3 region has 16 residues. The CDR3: CASSYSAQTMNTEAFF. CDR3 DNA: TGTGCCAGCAGTTACTCGGCACAGACCATGAACACTGAAGCTTTCTTT.

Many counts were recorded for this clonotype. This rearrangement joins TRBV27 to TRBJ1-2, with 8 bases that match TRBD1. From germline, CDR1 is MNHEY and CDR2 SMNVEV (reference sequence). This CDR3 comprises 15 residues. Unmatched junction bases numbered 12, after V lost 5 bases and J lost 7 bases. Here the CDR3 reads CASSLGSSGGGGYTF. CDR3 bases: TGTGCCAGCAGTCTCGGGAGCTCAGGGGGCGGTGGCTACACCTTC.